The 2 T cell receptor beta chains listed next were all sequenced from one sample in a study of blood T cell repertoires in COVID-19. Only in-frame clones appear in the TCRdb table, and some are missing; sequencing was by immunoSEQ multiplex PCR. The table records about 240,000 clones, approximately 85% of them present only once. Sequenced material: peripheral blood. These receptors were obtained from a woman aged 60-75 years with active or convalescent COVID-19.

The V and J genes are TRBV2 and TRBJ2-5; 10 positions agree with TRBD2. The length of the CDR3 is 13 residues. Trimming took 2 bases from V and 7 from J; bases not matched to a gene: 1. The germline CDR1 and CDR2 sequences are SNHLY and FYNNEI. The CDR3 nucleotides read TGTGCCAGCAGTGAAAGCGGGGGGGGGACCCAGTACTTC. Amino acid sequence: CASSESGGGTQYF. The full variable domain, its missing parts supplied by reference TRBV2 and TRBJ2-5, is EPEVTQTPSHQVTQMGQEVILRCVPISNHLYFYWYRQILGQKVEFLVSFYNNEISEKSEIFDDQFSVERPDGSNFTLKIRSTKLEDSAMYFCASSESGGGTQYFGPGTRLLVL.

This chain uses TRBV2 with TRBJ2-7, with TRBD2 identical over 8 bases. CDR1 and CDR2 (germline): SNHLY, FYNNEI. This CDR3 spans 14 amino acids. V gave up 8 bases and J gave up 0 bases; unmatched junction bases: 6. The CDR3 sequence is CASRERGGSYEQYF. The CDR3 DNA reads as TGTGCCAGCCGGGAACGGGGGGGCTCCTACGAGCAGTACTTC. Together with reference TRBV2 and TRBJ2-7, the CDR3 gives the full variable domain: EPEVTQTPSHQVTQMGQEVILRCVPISNHLYFYWYRQILGQKVEFLVSFYNNEISEKSEIFDDQFSVERPDGSNFTLKIRSTKLEDSAMYFCASRERGGSYEQYFGPGTRLTVT.